This TCR beta chain was sequenced during a study of post-analysis software for immune sequencing data. Across the whole study: Relapsing-remitting, secondary progressive and progressive-relapsing multiple sclerosis courses were included. Study-wide results and caveats: Versus controls, multiple sclerosis patients showed significantly lower diversity (normalized Chao1). Elevated frequency relative to controls characterized several TRBV segments in patients, TRBV5-6, TRBV5-1 and TRBV20-1 among them.

Points on this clonotype: Its antigen remains unidentified.

The authors incorporated unique molecular identifiers into the TCR beta cDNA libraries. Each batch of roughly 0.95 to 10 million T cells produced 450,000 to 500,000 cDNA molecules. TCRdb re-called the PCR reads through MiXCR, storing one row per CDR3 protein. The sample has 350,000 to 500,000 distinct CDR3 sequences; approximately 37% are singletons. Per germline, CDR1 SGDLS and CDR2 YYNGEE. V dropped 3 bases and J dropped 9 bases, with 20 bases sitting between them. The CDR3 sequence is 15 residues long. Material for sequencing was blood. This sequence joins TRBV9 and TRBJ2-3; D remains ambiguous. This sequence originates from a girl aged 2-10 years with multiple sclerosis. For the CDR3, the DNA is TGTGCCAGCAGCGCAAATACAAATAGGTTAAGCACGCAGTATTTT. Encoded protein: CASSANTNRLSTQYF.